The 23 T cell receptor beta chains given below trace back to one sample, sequenced in a study of shared clonotypes between healthy human individuals. Clones were sequenced by immunoSEQ multiplex PCR, and TCRdb holds only the in-frame ones, with some missing. The sample comprises approximately 2.5 million clones, approximately 90% of which are singletons, and over 0.12% rests with the top ten. The sample was naive CD4+ T cells sorted from blood. Noted subset: CD45RA+ positively selected. All receptors come from a man aged 18 to 29 in good health.

This rearrangement joins TRBV7-9 to TRBJ2-3; a weak D match, TRBD1 (5 bases). The length of the CDR3 is 16 residues. Germline V lookup: CDR1 SEHNR, CDR2 FQNEAQ (reference sequence). V lost 7 bases, J lost 6 bases, and 23 bases lay in between. In DNA, the CDR3 is TGTGCCAGCATCCTCGGAACAGGACGCCAATGGGATACGCAGTATTTT. Translating it yields CASILGTGRQWDTQYF.

The chain employs TRBV25-1 and TRBJ2-1; 7 bases are shared with TRBD1. The CDR3 totals 15 residues. The trim removed 3 bases at V and 7 bases at J, leaving 9 bases unmatched. Germline V lookup: CDR1 MGHDK, CDR2 SYGVNS. CDR3 protein: CASSDRLTGSNEQFF. As DNA, the CDR3 is TGTGCCAGCAGTGACCGGTTGACAGGGAGTAATGAGCAGTTCTTC. Full variable domain (missing parts from reference TRBV25-1 and TRBJ2-1): EADIYQTPRYLVIGTGKKITLECSQTMGHDKMYWYQQDPGMELHLIHYSYGVNSTEKGDLSSESTVSRIRTEHFPLTLESARPSHTSQYLCASSDRLTGSNEQFFGPGTRLTVL.

This chain joins TRBV30 and TRBJ2-5; the D is unclear. This CDR3 is 13 amino acids long. V lost 3 bases, J lost 4 bases, and 12 bases lay in between. Germline-derived CDR1 and CDR2 are GTSNPN and SVGIG (reference sequence). The CDR3: CAWRAQRRETQYF. CDR3 coding DNA: TGTGCCTGGAGGGCCCAAAGGAGAGAGACCCAGTACTTC.

The V call is TRBV9, the J call TRBJ2-7; possibly TRBD2 for D (6 bases). The germline V gene encodes CDR1 SGDLS and CDR2 YYNGEE. This CDR3 contains 14 residues. V lost 4 bases to trimming and J lost 3 bases, with 14 bases between them. CDR3 in amino acids: CASSPSASDYEQYF. CDR3 nucleotides: TGTGCCAGCAGCCCCTCCGCTAGCGACTACGAGCAGTACTTC.

The chain links TRBV7-3 to TRBJ2-1; 11 bases match TRBD2. Trimming cost V 1 base and J 7 bases; bases outside gene matches: 6. The germline V gene has CDR1 SGHTA and CDR2 FQGTGA. There are 16 residues in the CDR3. For the CDR3, the DNA is TGTGCCAGCAGCTTAAACGAGGCTAGCGGGGGGAATGAGCAGTTCTTC. Translation: CASSLNEASGGNEQFF. Full variable domain (outside the CDR3, taken from reference TRBV7-3 and TRBJ2-1): GAGVSQTPSNKVTEKGKYVELRCDPISGHTALYWYRQSLGQGPEFLIYFQGTGAADDSGLPNDRFFAVRPEGSVSTLKIQRTERGDSAVYLCASSLNEASGGNEQFFGPGTRLTVL.

The chain is built from TRBV5-6 and TRBJ2-7; TRBD1 matches at 9 bases. The CDR3 consists of 15 residues. V gave up 6 bases and J gave up 4 bases; unmatched junction bases: 11. Germline V lookup: CDR1 SGHDT, CDR2 YYEEEE. CDR3 residues: CASTRGDRENYEQYF. CDR3 DNA: TGTGCCAGCACCAGAGGGGACAGGGAGAATTACGAGCAGTACTTC.

The rearrangement joins TRBV7-9 to TRBJ2-3; TRBD1 is a possible D gene (6 bases). The ends were cut back, 4 bases at V and 2 bases at J, with 19 bases in the middle. The CDR3 contains 17 residues. Germline assignment: CDR1 SEHNR and CDR2 FQNEAQ (reference sequence). CDR3 amino acids: CASSSQGLAGVTDTQYF. CDR3 nucleotides: TGTGCCAGCAGCTCCCAAGGGCTGGCAGGGGTCACAGATACGCAGTATTTT.

The chain links TRBV27 to TRBJ2-2; D unresolved. V lost 5 bases and J 6 bases, leaving 16 bases between the germline ends. Germline CDR1 is MNHEY and CDR2 is SMNVEV (reference sequence). CDR3 size: 15 residues. The CDR3 loop is CASSPGPPRPGELFF. The CDR3 DNA reads TGTGCCAGCAGTCCAGGTCCCCCACGCCCCGGGGAGCTGTTTTTT.

The V and J genes are TRBV2 and TRBJ1-6, with D possibly matching TRBD1 (5 bases). Trimming cost V 7 bases and J 1 base, with 11 bases left between them. The CDR3 extends over 15 amino acids. Germline assignment: CDR1 SNHLY and CDR2 FYNNEI. The CDR3, as DNA: TGTGCCAGCAACAGGTTTATGTCCTATAATTCACCCCTCCACTTT. Translated: CASNRFMSYNSPLHF.

This clone was seen a single time. This chain uses TRBV6-1 with TRBJ2-5; D might be TRBD1 or TRBD2, each matching 5 bases. CDR1 is MNHNS and CDR2 is SASEGT in the germline V gene. There are 11 residues in the CDR3. V gave up 3 bases and J gave up 7 bases, with 6 bases separating them. CDR3 sequence (DNA): TGTGCCAGCAGTGAGGGACCGACCCAGTACTTC. Protein sequence: CASSEGPTQYF.

The rearrangement uses TRBV6-5 and TRBJ1-4; 7 positions agree with TRBD1. Germline V CDR1 and CDR2: MNHEY, SVGAGI. V lost 2 bases, J lost 8 bases, and 8 bases stayed unmatched. The CDR3 is 15 amino acids. The CDR3, as DNA: TGTGCCAGCAGTTACGGGAACAGGGGACGGGAAAAACTGTTTTTT. Amino acid sequence: CASSYGNRGREKLFF.

In nucleotides, the CDR3 is TGTGCCACCAGCAGAGTCGCAGGGGGCGACTACACCTTC. This gives the protein CATSRVAGGDYTF. The chain couples TRBV15 to TRBJ1-2; 8 nucleotides agree with TRBD1. The V gene end was trimmed by 1 base and the J gene end by 10 bases; junction bases not matched to a gene: 5. The germline V gene has CDR1 LNHNV and CDR2 YYDKDF (reference sequence). The CDR3 runs to 13 residues.

To note about this clone: Other DNA sequences in the sample encode the same CDR3. The chain is built from TRBV14 and TRBJ2-1; no clear D. Germline V lookup: CDR1 SGHDN, CDR2 FVKESK. V shed 1 base and J shed 0 bases, with 7 bases lying between them. This CDR3 is built from 15 residues. As DNA, the CDR3 is TGTGCCAGCAGCCAAGGACCCGCCTCCTACAATGAGCAGTTCTTC. As protein: CASSQGPASYNEQFF.

The chain is built from TRBV25-1 and TRBJ2-2; D is uncertain. The germline V and J ends were trimmed by 5 bases and 3 bases, with 7 bases remaining between them. The CDR3 sequence is 13 residues long. The germline gives CDR1 MGHDK, CDR2 SYGVNS. Here the CDR3 reads CASSLKHTGELFF. The CDR3 DNA follows: TGTGCCAGCAGTCTAAAACACACCGGGGAGCTGTTTTTT.

This clone was counted a single time. This chain joins TRBV6-1 and TRBJ2-5; 9 nucleotides align to TRBD1. V was clipped by 10 bases and J by 5 bases; unmatched bases: 8. The CDR3 loop spans 13 amino acids. Germline lookup yields CDR1 MNHNS and CDR2 SASEGT. DNA of the CDR3: TGTGCCACAGCGGACAGGGGTATCGAGACCCAGTACTTC. Translated, it gives CATADRGIETQYF.

The rearrangement uses TRBV6-1 and TRBJ1-4; D may be TRBD1 (5 bases). The CDR3 is 14 residues long. Germline CDR1 reads MNHNS; CDR2 reads SASEGT. The V end was cut by 2 bases, the J end by 8 bases, with 12 bases between. CDR3 bases: TGTGCCAGCAGTGAATGGACAAGAGGAGAAAAACTGTTTTTT. This codes for CASSEWTRGEKLFF.

J is TRBJ2-1 and V is TRBV9; 8 nucleotides agree with TRBD2. Trimming took 4 bases from V and 4 from J; bases not matched to a gene: 10. CDR1 SGDLS and CDR2 YYNGEE come from the germline V gene. The CDR3 has 16 amino acids. Written as DNA, the CDR3 is TGTGCCAGCAGCCCCCAAAGCGGGAGAGGTTACAATGAGCAGTTCTTC. Amino acids: CASSPQSGRGYNEQFF.

V usage is TRBV9 and J usage is TRBJ2-1; TRBD2 agrees at 10 bases. CDR3 length: 17 residues. V was pared by 2 bases and J by 0 bases, with 5 bases of the junction left unmatched. CDR1 and CDR2 (germline): SGDLS, YYNGEE. The CDR3 protein is CASSVSSGGSSYNEQFF. CDR3 nucleotide sequence: TGTGCCAGCAGCGTGAGTAGCGGGGGGAGCTCCTACAATGAGCAGTTCTTC.

The J gene is TRBJ2-1, the V gene TRBV10-1, with D maybe TRBD2 (5 bases). This CDR3 region has 14 residues. The ends were cut back, 4 bases at V and 5 bases at J, with 12 bases in the middle. Germline values: CDR1 WNHNN, CDR2 SYGVQD (reference sequence). In DNA form, the CDR3 reads TGCGCCAGCAGTGTACCGGGGATGGACAATGAGCAGTTCTTC. It specifies CASSVPGMDNEQFF.

The chain carries TRBV30 and TRBJ2-7, with 8 bases matching TRBD2. The CDR3 totals 14 residues. In germline, CDR1 is GTSNPN, CDR2 SVGIG (reference sequence). The V gene end was trimmed by 2 bases and the J gene end by 2 bases; junction bases not matched to a gene: 5. This CDR3 is CAWSKTGGTYEQYF. In DNA form, the CDR3 reads TGTGCCTGGAGTAAGACGGGGGGGACCTACGAGCAGTACTTC. The variable domain in full, completed from reference TRBV30 and TRBJ2-7, reads SQTIHQWPATLVQPVGSPLSLECTVEGTSNPNLYWYRQAAGRGLQLLFYSVGIGQISSEVPQNLSASRPQDRQFILSSKKLLLSDSGFYLCAWSKTGGTYEQYFGPGTRLTVT.

The chain links TRBV9 to TRBJ1-4; TRBD1 matches 8 bases. The CDR3 has 16 residues. Trimming removed 4 bases from V and 8 bases from J; junction bases left unmatched: 13. CDR1 is SGDLS, CDR2 YYNGEE, per germline. CDR3 DNA sequence: TGTGCCAGCAGCTCCGGACAGGGCCGATTATCCGAAAAACTGTTTTTT. It yields the protein CASSSGQGRLSEKLFF.

V usage is TRBV27 and J usage is TRBJ2-3, with 12 bases lining up with TRBD2. The V gene end was trimmed by 5 bases and the J gene end by 0 bases; junction bases not matched to a gene: 9. Germline lookup yields CDR1 MNHEY and CDR2 SMNVEV (reference sequence). This CDR3 comprises 18 residues. In nucleotides, the CDR3 is TGTGCCAGCAGTACCTGGACTAGCGGGGACTCTAGCACAGATACGCAGTATTTT. It encodes CASSTWTSGDSSTDTQYF.

The chain uses TRBV19 and TRBJ1-1; D is perhaps TRBD1 (5 bases). The CDR3 is 14 residues long. Germline V gene sequence: CDR1 LNHDA, CDR2 SQIVND (reference sequence). The V and J ends lost 6 bases and 3 bases respectively, with 14 bases between them. The CDR3 sequence is CASRMNQGYTEAFF. The CDR3 DNA reads as TGTGCCAGTAGGATGAATCAGGGATACACTGAAGCTTTCTTT. Using reference TRBV19 and TRBJ1-1 for the parts outside the CDR3, the full variable domain is DGGITQSPKYLFRKEGQNVTLSCEQNLNHDAMYWYRQDPGQGLRLIYYSQIVNDFQKGDIAEGYSVSREKKESFPLTVTSAQKNPTAFYLCASRMNQGYTEAFFGQGTRLTVV.